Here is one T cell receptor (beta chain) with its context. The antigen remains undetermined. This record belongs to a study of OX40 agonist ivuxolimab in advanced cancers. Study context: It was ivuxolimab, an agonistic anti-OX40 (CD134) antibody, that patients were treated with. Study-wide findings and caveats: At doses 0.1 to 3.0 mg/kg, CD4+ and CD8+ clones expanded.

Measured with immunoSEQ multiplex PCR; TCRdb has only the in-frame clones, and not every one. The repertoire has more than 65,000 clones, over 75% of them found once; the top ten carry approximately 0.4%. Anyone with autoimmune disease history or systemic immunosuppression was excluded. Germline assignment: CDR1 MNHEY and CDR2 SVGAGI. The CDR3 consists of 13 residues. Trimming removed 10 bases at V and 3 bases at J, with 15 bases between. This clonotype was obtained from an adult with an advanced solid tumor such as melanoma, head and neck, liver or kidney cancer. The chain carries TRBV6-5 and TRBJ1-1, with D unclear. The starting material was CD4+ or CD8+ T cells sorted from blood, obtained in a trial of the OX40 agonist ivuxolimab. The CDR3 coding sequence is TGTGCCACCCGGCCGGCTTCCCACACTGAAGCTTTCTTT. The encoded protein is CATRPASHTEAFF.